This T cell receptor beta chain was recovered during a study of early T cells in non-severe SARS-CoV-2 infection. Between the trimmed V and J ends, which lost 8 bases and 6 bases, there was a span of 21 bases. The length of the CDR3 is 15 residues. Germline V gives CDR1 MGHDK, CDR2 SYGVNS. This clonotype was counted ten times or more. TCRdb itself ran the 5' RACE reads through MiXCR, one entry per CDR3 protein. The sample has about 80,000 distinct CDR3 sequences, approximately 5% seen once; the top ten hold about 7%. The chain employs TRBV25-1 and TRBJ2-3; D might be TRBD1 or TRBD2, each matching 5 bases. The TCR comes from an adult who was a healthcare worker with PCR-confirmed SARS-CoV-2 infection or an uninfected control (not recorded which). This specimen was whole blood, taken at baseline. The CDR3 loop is CASGPKRGVTDTQYF. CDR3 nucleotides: TGTGCCAGCGGTCCAAAAAGAGGGGTTACCGATACGCAGTATTTT. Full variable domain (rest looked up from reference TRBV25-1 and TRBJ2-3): EADIYQTPRYLVIGTGKKITLECSQTMGHDKMYWYQQDPGMELHLIHYSYGVNSTEKGDLSSESTVSRIRTEHFPLTLESARPSHTSQYLCASGPKRGVTDTQYFGPGTRLTVL.